This T cell receptor beta chain was documented in a study of cytomegalovirus exposure and HLA in healthy donors. Study-level results: When a later analysis was performed, an Asian-associated ancestry cluster reportedly had fewer N-insertions than the approximately 680-donor mean.

V lost 1 base to trimming and J lost 8 bases, with 10 bases between them. Germline values: CDR1 MNHNS, CDR2 SASEGT. The CDR3 runs 13 residues. About this clone: Antigen unknown.

13 Jbeta primers and 60 Vbeta primers were used for the PCR. Repertoires were generated with immunoSEQ multiplex PCR, while TCRdb's copy carries only in-frame clones and drops some. The data show 90,000 to 120,000 clones, 70% to 85% seen once. The genes are TRBV6-1 and TRBJ2-3; possibly TRBD1 for D (6 bases). Sequencing input: PBMCs. This receptor was obtained from a male donor in good health and CMV-seronegative. CDR3 sequence: CASSEVVGGTQYF. CDR3 coding DNA: TGTGCCAGCAGTGAAGTTGTAGGGGGTACGCAGTATTTT.